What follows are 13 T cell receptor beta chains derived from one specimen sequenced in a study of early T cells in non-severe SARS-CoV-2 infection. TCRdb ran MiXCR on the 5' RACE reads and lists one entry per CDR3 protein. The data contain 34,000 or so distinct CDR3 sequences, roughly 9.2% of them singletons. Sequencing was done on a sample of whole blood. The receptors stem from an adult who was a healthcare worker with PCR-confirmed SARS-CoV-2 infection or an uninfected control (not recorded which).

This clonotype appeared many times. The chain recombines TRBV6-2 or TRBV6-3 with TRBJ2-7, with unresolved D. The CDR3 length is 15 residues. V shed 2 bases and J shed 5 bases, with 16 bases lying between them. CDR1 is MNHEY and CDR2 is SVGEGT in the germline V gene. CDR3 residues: CASSYDGFYGDEQYF. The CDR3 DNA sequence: TGTGCCAGCAGTTACGACGGGTTTTACGGCGACGAGCAGTACTTC.

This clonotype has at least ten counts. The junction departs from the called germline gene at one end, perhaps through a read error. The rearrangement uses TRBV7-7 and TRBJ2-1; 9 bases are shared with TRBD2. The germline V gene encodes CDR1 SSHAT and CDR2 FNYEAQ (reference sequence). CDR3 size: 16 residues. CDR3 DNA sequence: TGTGCTAGCAGCTTAGGCGGGGGGGCCTCCTACAATGAGCAGTTCTTC. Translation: CASSLGGGASYNEQFF.

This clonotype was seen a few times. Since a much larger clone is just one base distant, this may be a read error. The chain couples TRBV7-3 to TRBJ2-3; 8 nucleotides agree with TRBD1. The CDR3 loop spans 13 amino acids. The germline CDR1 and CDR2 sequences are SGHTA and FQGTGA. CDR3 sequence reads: CANSSDRADTQYF. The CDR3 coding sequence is TGTGCCAACAGCTCGGACAGGGCAGATACGCAGTATTTT.

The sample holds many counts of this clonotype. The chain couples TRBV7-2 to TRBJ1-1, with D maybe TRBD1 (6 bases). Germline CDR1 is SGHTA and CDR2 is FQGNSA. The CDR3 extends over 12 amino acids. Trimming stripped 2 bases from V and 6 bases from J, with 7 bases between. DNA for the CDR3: TGTGCCAGCAGCTTACAGGGGTCTGAAGCTTTCTTT. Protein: CASSLQGSEAFF.

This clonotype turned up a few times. The CDR3 nucleotides are TGCAGCGTCCCTAGGGGGGGCGCAAGTAGATCCGGGGAGCTGTTTTTT. It specifies CSVPRGGASRSGELFF. This rearrangement joins TRBV29-1 to TRBJ2-2, with a weak D call TRBD2 (7 bases). CDR3 length: 16 residues. The germline gives CDR1 SQVTM, CDR2 ANQGSEA. Deletions cut 6 bases from V and 6 bases from J, with 23 bases between.

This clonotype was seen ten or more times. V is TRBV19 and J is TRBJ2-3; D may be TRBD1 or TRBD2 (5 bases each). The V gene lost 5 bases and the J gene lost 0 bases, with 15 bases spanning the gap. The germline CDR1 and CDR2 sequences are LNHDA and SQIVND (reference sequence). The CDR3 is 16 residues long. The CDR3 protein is CASSEPGTGSTDTQYF. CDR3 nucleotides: TGTGCCAGTAGTGAACCCGGGACGGGGAGCACAGATACGCAGTATTTT.

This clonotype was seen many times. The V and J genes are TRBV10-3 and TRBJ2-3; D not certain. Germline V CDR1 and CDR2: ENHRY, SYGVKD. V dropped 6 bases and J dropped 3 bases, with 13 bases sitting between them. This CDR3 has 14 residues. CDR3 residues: CAISPPPGTDTQYF. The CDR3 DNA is TGTGCCATCAGCCCGCCTCCCGGGACAGATACGCAGTATTTT.

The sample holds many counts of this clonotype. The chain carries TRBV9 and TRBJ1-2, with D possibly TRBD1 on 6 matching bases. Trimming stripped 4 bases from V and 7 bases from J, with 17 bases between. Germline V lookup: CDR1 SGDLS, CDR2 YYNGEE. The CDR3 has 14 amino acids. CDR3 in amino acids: CASSRQGNPGGYTF. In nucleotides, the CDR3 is TGTGCCAGCAGCCGTCAGGGGAATCCGGGTGGCTACACCTTC.

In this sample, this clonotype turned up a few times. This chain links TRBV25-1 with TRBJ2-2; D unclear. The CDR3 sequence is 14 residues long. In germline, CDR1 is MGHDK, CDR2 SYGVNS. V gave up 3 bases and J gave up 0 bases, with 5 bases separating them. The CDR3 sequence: CASSDRTNTGELFF. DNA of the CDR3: TGTGCCAGCAGTGACAGGACGAACACCGGGGAGCTGTTTTTT. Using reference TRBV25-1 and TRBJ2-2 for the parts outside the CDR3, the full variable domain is EADIYQTPRYLVIGTGKKITLECSQTMGHDKMYWYQQDPGMELHLIHYSYGVNSTEKGDLSSESTVSRIRTEHFPLTLESARPSHTSQYLCASSDRTNTGELFFGEGSRLTVL.

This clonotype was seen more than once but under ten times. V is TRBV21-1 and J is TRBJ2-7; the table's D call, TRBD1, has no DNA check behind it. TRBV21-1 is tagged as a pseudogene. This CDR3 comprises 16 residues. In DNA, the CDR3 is TGTGCCAGCAGCAAAGACCCCCGACAGGACAACTACGAGCAGTACTTC. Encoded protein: CASSKDPRQDNYEQYF.

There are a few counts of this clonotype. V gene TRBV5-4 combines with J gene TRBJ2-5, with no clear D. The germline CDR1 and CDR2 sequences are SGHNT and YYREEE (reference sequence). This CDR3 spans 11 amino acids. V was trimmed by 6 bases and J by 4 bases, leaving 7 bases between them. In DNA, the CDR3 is TGTGCCAGCATCATGGGAGAGACCCAGTACTTC. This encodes CASIMGETQYF.

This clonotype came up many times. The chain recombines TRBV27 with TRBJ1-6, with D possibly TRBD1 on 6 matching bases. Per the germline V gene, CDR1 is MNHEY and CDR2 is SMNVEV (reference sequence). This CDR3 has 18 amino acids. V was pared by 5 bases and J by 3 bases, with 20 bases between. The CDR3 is CASSPIQQGRGYNSPLHF. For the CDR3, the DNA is TGTGCCAGCAGTCCCATCCAACAGGGTCGAGGCTATAATTCACCCCTCCACTTT.

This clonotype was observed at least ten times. The DNA of the CDR3 is TGTGCCAGCAGTTTCGGACAGGGCGAGACTGAAAAACTGTTTTTT. Translating it yields CASSFGQGETEKLFF. The chain has TRBV27 and TRBJ1-4; 8 nucleotides align to TRBD1. Trimming at V came to 3 bases and at J to 7 bases, leaving 7 bases not matched to a gene. Germline CDR1 and CDR2: MNHEY and SMNVEV (reference sequence). The CDR3 sequence is 15 residues long. Complete variable domain (other parts from reference TRBV27 and TRBJ1-4): EAQVTQNPRYLITVTGKKLTVTCSQNMNHEYMSWYRQDPGLGLRQIYYSMNVEVTDKGDVPEGYKVSRKEKRNFPLILESPSPNQTSLYFCASSFGQGETEKLFFGSGTQLSVL.